The 11 T cell receptor beta chains presented below share a single source sample, sequenced in a study of cytomegalovirus exposure and HLA in healthy donors. Assay used: immunoSEQ multiplex PCR; TCRdb lists only in-frame clones, some missing. This sample has about 330,000 clones, with about nine tenths found just once. Sequencing was done on a sample of PBMCs. The receptors were sampled from a woman in her thirties in good health and CMV-seropositive.

The rearrangement joins TRBV14 to TRBJ2-5; D gene unclear. Trimming stripped 0 bases from V and 6 bases from J, with 11 bases between. The CDR3 has 14 residues. The germline gives CDR1 SGHDN, CDR2 FVKESK. The chain's CDR3 is CASSQDLLVKTQYF. DNA for the CDR3: TGTGCCAGCAGCCAAGATCTTTTGGTGAAGACCCAGTACTTC.

The chain couples TRBV19 to TRBJ2-7, with 8 bases matching TRBD1. This CDR3 region has 14 residues. V shed 9 bases, J shed 2 bases, and the junction held 9 bases outside the gene matches. Germline-derived CDR1 and CDR2 are LNHDA and SQIVND (reference sequence). The DNA of the CDR3 is TGTGCCAGCCGGTATGGGACAGGAACCTACGAGCAGTACTTC. Its translation is CASRYGTGTYEQYF.

This clone was found once. The rearrangement uses TRBV19 and TRBJ1-1; no reliable D call. CDR1 and CDR2 from the germline V gene are LNHDA and SQIVND (reference sequence). V was shortened by 3 bases and J by 1 base, with 6 bases between the two germline ends. CDR3 length equals 13 residues. CDR3 sequence reads: CASSMKENTEAFF. In DNA, the CDR3 is TGTGCCAGTAGTATGAAAGAGAACACTGAAGCTTTCTTT.

The genes are TRBV6-4 and TRBJ2-3; tentatively, D is TRBD2 (5 bases). Germline CDR1 and CDR2: MRHNA and SNTAGT. The CDR3 consists of 12 residues. V dropped 6 bases and J dropped 3 bases, with 7 bases sitting between them. Here the CDR3 reads CASSTRTDTQYF. The CDR3 bases are TGTGCCAGCAGCACTAGGACAGATACGCAGTATTTT.

The J gene is TRBJ2-1, the V gene TRBV10-1, with 14 bases lining up with TRBD2. This CDR3 comprises 17 residues. The ends lost 3 bases at V and 8 bases at J; junction bases unmatched: 9. CDR1 is WNHNN and CDR2 is SYGVQD in the germline V gene (reference sequence). The CDR3 loop is CASSDPSGTSGRDEQFF. The CDR3 DNA follows: TGCGCCAGCAGTGACCCCTCCGGGACTAGCGGGAGAGATGAGCAGTTCTTC.

The chain carries TRBV7-8 and TRBJ2-7; TRBD2 might be the D (7 bases). Germline CDR1 SGHVS, CDR2 FQNEAQ. V lost 2 bases to trimming and J lost 0 bases, with 26 bases between them. CDR3 length: 20 amino acids. The CDR3, as DNA: TGTGCCAGCAGCTTACGTCTAGGGGGAGGGCCTTCCCCGAGCTCCTACGAGCAGTACTTC. Translation: CASSLRLGGGPSPSSYEQYF.

V is TRBV5-1 and J is TRBJ1-2; 10 bases are a match to TRBD1. V shed 4 bases, J shed 6 bases, and the junction held 3 bases outside the gene matches. Germline assignment: CDR1 SGHRS and CDR2 YFSETQ. The CDR3 sequence is 13 residues long. This chain's CDR3 is CASSQDRGDGYTF. The DNA of the CDR3 is TGCGCCAGCAGCCAGGACAGGGGGGATGGCTACACCTTC.

The CDR3, as DNA: TGTGCCAGCAGCTTGTTTTACCAGCGGAAGGTCACAGATACGCAGTATTTT. This sequence encodes CASSLFYQRKVTDTQYF. The chain links TRBV5-6 to TRBJ2-3, with D possibly matching TRBD2 (5 bases). V was pared by 1 base and J by 2 bases, with 17 bases between. Germline V gene data show CDR1 as SGHDT and CDR2 as YYEEEE. The CDR3 covers 17 residues.

V usage is TRBV5-1 and J usage is TRBJ2-2; 8 bases match TRBD2. CDR1 and CDR2 (germline): SGHRS, YFSETQ. V was pared by 0 bases and J by 6 bases, with 10 bases of the junction left unmatched. CDR3 length equals 17 residues. This CDR3 reads CASSLAPSGSLAGELFF. CDR3 bases: TGCGCCAGCAGCTTGGCCCCCAGCGGGAGCTTGGCCGGGGAGCTGTTTTTT.

J is TRBJ2-1 and V is TRBV19; no clear D gene. Germline loops: CDR1 LNHDA, CDR2 SQIVND (reference sequence). With 3 bases removed from V and 0 bases from J, the gap between germline ends came to 9 bases. CDR3 length: 15 amino acids. CDR3 in amino acids: CASSIGRSSYNEQFF. CDR3 nucleotides: TGTGCCAGTAGTATCGGGCGGAGCTCCTACAATGAGCAGTTCTTC.

The rearrangement uses TRBV28 and TRBJ1-5; possibly TRBD1 for D (5 bases). Per germline, CDR1 MDHEN and CDR2 SYDVKM. V gave up 3 bases and J gave up 9 bases, with 27 bases separating them. The length of the CDR3 is 18 residues. This chain's CDR3 is CASSFRGTGARGGRPQHF. CDR3 DNA: TGTGCCAGCAGTTTTCGCGGCACCGGCGCAAGGGGAGGAAGGCCCCAGCATTTT.